The sequence of this T cell receptor beta chain was determined in a study of blood T cell repertoires in COVID-19. The CDR3 extends over 15 amino acids. From germline, CDR1 is SNHLY and CDR2 FYNNEI. The J segment lost 4 bases and the V segment lost 0 bases, leaving 5 bases of the junction unmatched. TCRdb's table, derived via immunoSEQ multiplex PCR, lists solely in-frame clones and lacks some. Seen here are hundreds of thousands of clones, approximately 88% observed once, and the top ten hold approximately 5.5%. The specimen was PBMCs or T cells enriched from blood (not recorded which). This sequence was found in a man aged 55-75 years who had recovered from COVID-19. The chain recombines TRBV2 with TRBJ1-2; 7 bases are a match to TRBD1. CDR3 bases: TGTGCCAGCAGTGAAGCGACAGGGACGGTCTATGGCTACACCTTC. It encodes CASSEATGTVYGYTF.